This record covers a single T cell receptor beta chain. Its specificity is unknown. Primers: 60 Vbeta forward and 13 Jbeta reverse. Here immunoSEQ multiplex PCR was the method, and the copy in TCRdb shows in-frame clones only, minus some. The record lists under 200,000 clones, of which the ten most abundant hold 0.75% to 0.85%. V lost 0 bases, J lost 7 bases, and 7 bases stayed unmatched. The CDR3 runs 15 residues. Germline V gene data show CDR1 as SGHRS and CDR2 as YFSETQ. This sample was taken from a study of cytomegalovirus exposure and HLA in healthy donors. Study-wide background: Out of fewer than 400 genotyped donors, about 76% belonged to the Caucasian-associated ancestry cluster.

Findings and limits, study-wide: Investigators reported 150 to 200 TCR beta chains as tied to cytomegalovirus.

The sequence was obtained from a woman aged 18-30 years in good health and CMV-seropositive. Sequences were obtained from PBMCs. The chain combines TRBV5-1 with TRBJ2-1, with 7 positions matching TRBD1. In DNA form, the CDR3 reads TGCGCCAGCAGCTTGGACCCAGGGGGTGGGAATGAGCAGTTCTTC. Translation: CASSLDPGGGNEQFF.